This paragraph covers one T cell receptor (beta chain) sequence. Treatment reported: preoperative locoregional IRX-2 cytokine immunotherapy. Preoperative locoregional IRX-2 cytokine immunotherapy was tested in the phase Ib source study. This entry comes from a study of preoperative IRX-2 immunotherapy in early breast cancer. Assay: immunoSEQ multiplex PCR; the TCRdb copy retains only in-frame clones and omits some. The sample consists of about 34,000 clones, about 95% of them appearing once. The germline V gene encodes CDR1 SQVTM and CDR2 ANQGSEA. With 8 bases clipped from V and 4 bases from J, the junction kept 6 bases outside the gene matches. The CDR3 totals 12 residues.

The V gene is TRBV29-1, the J gene TRBJ2-7, with TRBD1 matching over 9 bases. Sampling was performed from a patient treated with IRX-2 immunotherapy. This clonotype was obtained from a human donor with breast cancer. CDR3 DNA sequence: TGCAGCTATTGGACAGGGGTGTACGAGCAGTACTTC. It is translated as CSYWTGVYEQYF.